Here is one T cell receptor (beta chain) with its context. These data belong to a study of T cells in Graves' hyperthyroidism and ophthalmopathy. Participants, patients aged 18 to 65, had newly diagnosed hyperthyroidism with a duration under 2 months. Fresh 10 ml peripheral blood yielded PBMCs. Researchers amplified the TCR beta CDR3 regions from RNA transcripts. First-round RT-PCR of the TCR CDR3 relied on the HTBI primer set. One entry per CDR3 protein results from TCRdb running MiXCR on the multiplex PCR reads. The sample lists nearly 750,000 distinct CDR3 sequences, about 35% occurring once. The TCR comes from a woman between 40 and 55 years old with Graves' hyperthyroidism. Sequencing was done on a sample of blood.

CDR3 nucleotide sequence: TGTGCCAGTAGTACCCCTCGGGTCCCCTATAGCAATCAGCCCCAGCATTTT. It specifies CASSTPRVPYSNQPQHF. The V and J genes are TRBV19 and TRBJ1-5; D remains ambiguous. The CDR3 is 17 amino acids. V was clipped by 4 bases and J by 0 bases, with 16 bases between them. The germline CDR1 and CDR2 sequences are LNHDA and SQIVND (reference sequence).